This T cell receptor beta chain was sequenced during a study of T-cell memory formation after mild COVID-19. TCRdb re-analysed the 5' RACE reads in MiXCR, keeping a single row per CDR3 protein. The sample lists fewer than 95,000 distinct CDR3 sequences, approximately 15% occurring once. Between the trimmed V and J ends, which lost 4 bases and 7 bases, there was a span of 14 bases. Germline V lookup: CDR1 MGHRA, CDR2 YSYEKL. The CDR3 length is 13 residues. This receptor was taken from a man aged 18 to 30 who had mild COVID-19 (a few samples of this study predate the infection). Cell type and time point are not known. The rearrangement uses TRBV4-1 and TRBJ2-7; D unclear. The sequenced sample consisted of PBMCs or a T cell subset sorted from them (not recorded which). In nucleotides, the CDR3 is TGCGCCAGCAGCCTCCGGACGAGTACGGAGCAGTACGTC. This encodes CASSLRTSTEQYV.